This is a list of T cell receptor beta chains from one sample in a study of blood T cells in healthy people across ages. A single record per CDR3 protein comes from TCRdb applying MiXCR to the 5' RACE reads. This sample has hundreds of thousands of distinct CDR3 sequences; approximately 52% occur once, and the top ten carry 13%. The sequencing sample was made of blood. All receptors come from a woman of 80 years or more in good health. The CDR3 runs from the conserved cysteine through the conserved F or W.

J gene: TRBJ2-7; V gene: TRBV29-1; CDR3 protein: CSGGSSYEQYF
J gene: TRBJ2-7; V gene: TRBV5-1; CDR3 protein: CASSLTGTSGTSYERYF
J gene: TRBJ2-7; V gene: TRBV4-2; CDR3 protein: CASSQSVAPYEQYF
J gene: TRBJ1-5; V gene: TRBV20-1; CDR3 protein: CSAREPWMQPQHF
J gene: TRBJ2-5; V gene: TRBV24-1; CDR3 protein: CATSGRGDQETQYF
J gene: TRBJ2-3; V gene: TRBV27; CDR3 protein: CASLELGASTDTQYF
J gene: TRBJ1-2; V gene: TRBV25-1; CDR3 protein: CASSEAAAGGERGYTF
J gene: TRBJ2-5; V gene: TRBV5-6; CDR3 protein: CASSPLGAGAGETQYF
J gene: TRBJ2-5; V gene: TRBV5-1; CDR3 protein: CASSSRTSTQETQYF
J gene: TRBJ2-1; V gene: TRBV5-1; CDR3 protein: CASSLVGQGSHNEQFF
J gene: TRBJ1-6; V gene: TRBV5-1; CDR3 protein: CASSKGLPGVDSPLHF
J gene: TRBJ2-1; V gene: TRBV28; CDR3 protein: CANSFPGWDPRNNEQFF
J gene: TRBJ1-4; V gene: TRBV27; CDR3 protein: CASSFGGGRNEKLFF
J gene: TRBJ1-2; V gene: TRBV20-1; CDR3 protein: CSARRQGNYGYTF
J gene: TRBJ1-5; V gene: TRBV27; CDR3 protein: CASSPWDRGNQPQHF
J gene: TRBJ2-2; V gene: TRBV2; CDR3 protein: CASKGTAPTGELFF
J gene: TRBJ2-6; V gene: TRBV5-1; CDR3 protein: CASSLVPASGANVLTF
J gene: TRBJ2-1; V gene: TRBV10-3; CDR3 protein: CAISDLMSGQGHNEQFF
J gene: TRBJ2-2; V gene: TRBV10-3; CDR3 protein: CAVYSGGLNTGELFF
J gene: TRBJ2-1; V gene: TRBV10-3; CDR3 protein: CAISESGGQQFF
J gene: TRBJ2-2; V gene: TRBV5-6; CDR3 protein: CASSPNYGEGELFF
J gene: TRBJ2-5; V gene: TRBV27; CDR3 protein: CASSYLTSGRRQETQYF
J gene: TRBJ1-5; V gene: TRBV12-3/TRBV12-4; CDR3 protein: CASSFWGRGNQPQHF
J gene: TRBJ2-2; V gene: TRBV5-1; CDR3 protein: CASRYAGGRNTGELFF
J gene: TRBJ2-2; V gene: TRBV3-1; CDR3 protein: CTSSQGSSGRSGELFF
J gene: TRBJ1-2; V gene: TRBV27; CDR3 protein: CASRARDRVRQTYGYTF
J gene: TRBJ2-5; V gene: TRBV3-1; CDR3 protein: CASSQDPAGGKETQYF
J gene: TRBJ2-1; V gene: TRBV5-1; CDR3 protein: CASSLAGTGVYNEQFF
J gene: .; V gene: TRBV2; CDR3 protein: CASVGNEQYF
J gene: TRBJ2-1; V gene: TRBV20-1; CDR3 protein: CSARDFAGQSYNEQFF
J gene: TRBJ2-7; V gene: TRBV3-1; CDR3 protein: CASSQGGRWRGGVEQYF
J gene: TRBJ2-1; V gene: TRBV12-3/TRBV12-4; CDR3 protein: CASSSRDRVYNEQFF
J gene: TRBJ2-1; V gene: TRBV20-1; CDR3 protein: CSARPPRQGFRNEQFF
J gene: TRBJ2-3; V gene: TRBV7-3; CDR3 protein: CASSLMSGGLTDTQYF
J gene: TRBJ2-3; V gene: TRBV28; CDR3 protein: CASSSLNTDTQYF
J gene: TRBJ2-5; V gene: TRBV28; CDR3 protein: CASSPLDRETQYF
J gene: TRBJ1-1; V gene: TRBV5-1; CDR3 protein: CASSLAVAYTEAFF
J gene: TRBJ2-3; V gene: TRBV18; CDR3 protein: CASSPLFASGGADTQYF
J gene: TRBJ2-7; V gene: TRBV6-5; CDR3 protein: CASSYSQGLYEQYF
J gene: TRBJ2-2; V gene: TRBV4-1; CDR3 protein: CASSQDFRDRGIVRAGEPFF
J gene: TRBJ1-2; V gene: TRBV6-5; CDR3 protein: CASKFRVGGYTF
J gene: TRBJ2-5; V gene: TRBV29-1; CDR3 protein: CSVEDRLRETQYF
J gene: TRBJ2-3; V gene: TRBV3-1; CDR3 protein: CASSQVHGDTQYF
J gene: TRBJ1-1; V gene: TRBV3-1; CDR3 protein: CASSPEGTEAFF
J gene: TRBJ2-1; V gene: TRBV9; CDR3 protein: CASSISWNNEQFF
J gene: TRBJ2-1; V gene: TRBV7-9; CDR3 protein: CASSSWTGNNEQFF